This TCR delta chain stems from a study of γδ T cells in repeated Plasmodium falciparum infection. Study summary: Malian children with intense seasonal malaria exposure were compared with matched Australian children. General study points: Donors in Mali lived in a small rural village, largely one ethnic group.

TCRdb re-called clones from the multiplex PCR reads using CATT. Here the sample spans some 51,000 delta-chain clones, about 2% being singletons. Comment on this clone: The antigen is unknown. The protein given by TCRdb reflects a much larger clone and differs at residue 17 from this DNA's translation, likely from a read error; the protein shown is the DNA's translation.

Vgamma9/Vdelta2+ and Vdelta2-negative gammadelta T cells were flow-sorted from PBMC for bulk sequencing. V lost 7 bases and J lost 3, with 39 bases in between. Germline-derived CDR1 and CDR2 are TSWWSYY and QGS. The CDR3 covers 22 residues. Sample: gamma-delta T cells from blood. J is TRDJ1 and V is TRDV1, with D possibly being TRDD3 (8 bases). The J gene is absent in TCRdb and was assigned here via DNA matching to germline. The TCR originated in a pool of human donors (malaria-infected and uninfected, not separated). CDR3 residues: CALESALGLPWVWGRGADKLIF. For the CDR3, the DNA is TGTGCTCTTGAATCCGCGCTTGGCCTTCCTTGGGTCTGGGGGAGGGGCGCCGATAAACTCATCTTT.